These T cell receptor beta chains were read from a single sample in a study of immune evolution from preneoplasia to lung adenocarcinoma. The assay was immunoSEQ multiplex PCR, and TCRdb's table has in-frame clones only and misses some. The sample carries 9,500 to 15,000 clones, approximately 87% recorded once. The sequencing sample was made of FFPE tissue from an adenomatous hyperplasia lung lesion. Receptors originate from a person aged 45-69 years with lung adenocarcinoma. Both conserved end residues are part of each CDR3. Each record gives: clone size, J gene, D gene, V gene, CDR3 protein, CDR3 DNA. A D gene is named only where the DNA matches it firmly. Clone size is given for some rows only: seen once, a few or many times, or a class if the clone is expanded.

NA TRBJ2-5 NA TRBV5-1 CASSLGNGPGETQYF TGCGCCAGCAGCTTGGGGAATGGCCCTGGGGAGACCCAGTACTTC
NA TRBJ1-2 NA TRBV6-5 CASSYSMRGDGYTF TGTGCCAGCAGTTACTCGATGAGGGGAGACGGCTACACCTTC
NA TRBJ1-4 NA TRBV7-2 CASSPGSTNEKLFF TGTGCCAGCAGCCCCGGGTCAACTAATGAAAAACTGTTTTTT
NA TRBJ2-1 TRBD2 TRBV9 CASSVTGRENNEQFF TGTGCCAGCAGCGTAACCGGGAGGGAAAACAATGAGCAGTTCTTC
NA TRBJ2-5 TRBD2 TRBV7-2 CASSLGLAKTQYF TGTGCCAGCAGCTTAGGACTAGCGAAGACCCAGTACTTC
few TRBJ2-2 TRBD1 TRBV5-1 CASSDMDRGYTGELFF TGCGCCAGCAGCGACATGGACAGGGGGTACACCGGGGAGCTGTTTTTT
few TRBJ1-2 TRBD1 TRBV18 CASSPQGDGYTF TGTGCCAGCTCCCCCCAGGGGGATGGCTACACCTTC
NA TRBJ2-1 NA TRBV11-3 CASSDGSGGTLRNNEQFF TGTGCCAGCAGCGACGGATCAGGCGGGACCCTAAGGAACAATGAGCAGTTCTTC
NA TRBJ2-7 NA TRBV10-2 CASSPRTKTYEQYF TGCGCCAGCAGTCCCCGGACTAAGACCTACGAGCAGTACTTC
NA TRBJ2-1 NA TRBV6-4 CASNTPQVSWAYNEQFF TGTGCCAGCAACACCCCCCAGGTGAGTTGGGCCTACAATGAGCAGTTCTTC
NA TRBJ2-5 NA TRBV5-4 CASSHRGGGGETQYF TGTGCCAGCAGCCACCGGGGAGGTGGTGGAGAGACCCAGTACTTC
NA TRBJ1-1 TRBD1 TRBV5-1 CASSLAGGYTEAFF TGCGCCAGCAGCTTGGCAGGGGGGTACACTGAAGCTTTCTTT
NA TRBJ2-2 TRBD2 TRBV5-6 CASSLLLAGSTGELFF TGTGCCAGCAGCTTGTTACTAGCGGGATCAACCGGGGAGCTGTTTTTT
NA TRBJ2-1 TRBD2 TRBV5-4 CASSEPGLAGGEGNEQFF TGTGCCAGCAGCGAGCCGGGACTAGCGGGAGGGGAGGGCAATGAGCAGTTCTTC
few TRBJ2-2 NA TRBV30 CAWSNAGGENTGELFF TGTGCCTGGAGTAATGCTGGGGGCGAGAACACCGGGGAGCTGTTTTTT
NA TRBJ2-2 TRBD2 TRBV27 CASSPFSRETGELFF TGTGCCAGCAGTCCGTTTTCGCGGGAGACCGGGGAGCTATTTTTT
NA TRBJ2-4 TRBD1 TRBV27 CASSPVQGVPLAKNIQYF TGTGCCAGCAGTCCCGTCCAGGGGGTTCCTCTAGCCAAAAACATTCAGTACTTC
NA TRBJ2-7 TRBD1 TRBV5-1 CASGPWTGADEQYF TGCGCCAGCGGCCCGTGGACAGGGGCGGACGAGCAGTACTTC
NA TRBJ1-5 TRBD1 TRBV12-5 CASGSGQGNNQPQHF TGTGCTAGTGGATCGGGACAGGGAAACAATCAGCCCCAGCATTTT
NA TRBJ1-5 TRBD1 TRBV19 CASSSQGAQPQHF TGTGCCAGTAGTAGCCAGGGGGCACAGCCCCAGCATTTT
few TRBJ2-7 TRBD2 TRBV27 CASGRTSYEQYF TGTGCCAGCGGTCGGACTAGCTACGAGCAGTACTTC
NA TRBJ1-1 NA TRBV11-1 CASKGIRDFTEAFF TGTGCCAGCAAAGGAATACGGGACTTCACTGAAGCTTTCTTT
NA TRBJ1-1 NA TRBV28 CASFQRVAEAFF TGTGCCAGCTTTCAACGAGTCGCTGAAGCTTTCTTT
once TRBJ2-2 TRBD2 TRBV7-8 CASSSSGLANTGELFF TGTGCCAGCAGCTCTTCTGGACTAGCGAACACCGGGGAGCTGTTTTTT
NA TRBJ1-5 NA TRBV28 CASGRGGNSNQPQHF TGTGCCAGCGGACGTGGGGGAAATAGCAATCAGCCCCAGCATTTT
few TRBJ1-6 NA TRBV2 CASSFGGVSSPLHF TGTGCCAGCAGTTTTGGGGGGGTTAGTTCACCCCTCCACTTT
NA TRBJ2-7 NA TRBV5-6 CASSWTDPSSYEQYF TGTGCCAGCAGCTGGACGGACCCTAGCTCCTACGAGCAGTACTTC
NA TRBJ1-1 NA TRBV29-1 CSVGGGYTEAFF TGCAGCGTTGGGGGCGGATACACTGAAGCTTTCTTT
once TRBJ1-5 NA TRBV6-5 CASSYSAGDGQPQHF TGTGCCAGCAGTTACTCAGCCGGGGATGGTCAGCCCCAGCATTTT
NA TRBJ2-7 TRBD1 TRBV6-6 CASRGQVASYEQYF TGTGCCAGCAGAGGACAGGTCGCCTCCTACGAGCAGTACTTC
NA TRBJ2-2 TRBD1 TRBV14 CASSQAPGTGINTGELFF TGTGCCAGCAGCCAAGCCCCCGGGACAGGCATTAACACCGGGGAGCTGTTTTTT
NA TRBJ1-1 TRBD1 TRBV7-9 CASSFTDRGTEAFF TGTGCCAGCAGCTTTACGGACAGGGGCACTGAAGCTTTCTTT
NA TRBJ2-7 TRBD2 TRBV30 CAWNTAGGSAEQYF TGTGCCTGGAACACAGCGGGAGGGTCCGCCGAGCAGTACTTC
NA TRBJ1-2 NA TRBV10-3 CAISESGNVYGYTF TGTGCCATCAGTGAGTCGGGTAATGTTTATGGCTACACCTTC
NA TRBJ2-1 NA TRBV5-1 CASSLGGVADEQFF TGCGCCAGCAGCTTGGGTGGAGTAGCAGATGAGCAGTTCTTC
NA TRBJ2-1 TRBD1 TRBV4-1 CASSQGQGSSYNEQFF TGCGCCAGCAGCCAAGGACAGGGTAGCTCCTACAATGAGCAGTTCTTC
NA TRBJ2-3 NA TRBV5-1 CASSFNRLGSTDTQYF TGCGCCAGCAGCTTCAACCGCCTTGGCAGCACAGATACGCAGTATTTT
NA TRBJ2-1 TRBD2 TRBV11-3 CASSFSGRAAEQFF TGTGCCAGCAGCTTTAGCGGGAGGGCCGCTGAGCAGTTCTTC
NA TRBJ2-1 NA TRBV6-5 CASSPIGRNNEQFF TGTGCCAGCAGTCCTATAGGCAGGAACAATGAGCAGTTCTTC